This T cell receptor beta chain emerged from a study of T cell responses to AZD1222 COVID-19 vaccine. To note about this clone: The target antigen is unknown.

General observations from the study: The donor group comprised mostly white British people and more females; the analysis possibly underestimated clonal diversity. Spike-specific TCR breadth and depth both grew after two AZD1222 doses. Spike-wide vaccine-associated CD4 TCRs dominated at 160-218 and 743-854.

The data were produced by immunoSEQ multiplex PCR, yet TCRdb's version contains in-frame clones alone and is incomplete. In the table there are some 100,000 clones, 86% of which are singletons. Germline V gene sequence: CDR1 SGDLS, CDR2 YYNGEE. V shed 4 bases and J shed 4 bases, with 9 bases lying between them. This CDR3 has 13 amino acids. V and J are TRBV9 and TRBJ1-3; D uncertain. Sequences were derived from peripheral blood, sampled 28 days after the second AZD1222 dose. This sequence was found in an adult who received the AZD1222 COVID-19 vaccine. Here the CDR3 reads CASSPGIGNTIYF. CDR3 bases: TGTGCCAGCAGCCCCGGGATCGGAAACACCATATATTTT.